The 27 T cell receptor beta chains below were found in one sample sequenced in a study of naive and memory T cell subsets. The beta constant-region primer was an equimolar mix of two oligonucleotides covering TRBC1 and TRBC2. TCRdb independently ran MiXCR on the UMI-ligation and nested PCR reads; one entry per CDR3 protein. Seen here are about 90,000 distinct CDR3 sequences, 7% observed once, and the top ten hold roughly 1.5%. Sequenced material: central memory CD4+ T cells from blood. All receptors come from a human donor in good health.

V usage is TRBV18 and J usage is TRBJ2-3; a possible D gene is TRBD1 (5 bases). Trimming pared 6 bases from V and 5 bases from J, leaving 18 bases between. The CDR3 consists of 15 residues. Germline loops: CDR1 KGHSH, CDR2 LQKENI. The CDR3 nucleotides read TGTGCCAGCTCCCCTGGAATAGCCGACAGAGATACGCAGTATTTT. This codes for CASSPGIADRDTQYF. The full variable domain, with the rest looked up from reference TRBV18 and TRBJ2-3, is NAGVMQNPRHLVRRRGQEARLRCSPMKGHSHVYWYRQLPEEGLKFMVYLQKENIIDESGMPKERFSAEFPKEGPSILRIQQVVRGDSAAYFCASSPGIADRDTQYFGPGTRLTVL.

The chain couples TRBV7-6 to TRBJ2-3; 10 bases align to TRBD2. This CDR3 has 16 residues. Per the germline V gene, CDR1 is SGHVS and CDR2 is FNYEAQ. With V trimmed by 3 bases and J by 1 base, 4 bases remained unmatched. The CDR3 sequence: CASSFLAGGGTDTQYF. CDR3 in DNA: TGTGCCAGCAGCTTCTTAGCGGGGGGAGGCACAGATACGCAGTATTTT.

The chain links TRBV14 to TRBJ2-7, with TRBD2 identical over 8 bases. The CDR3 spans 15 residues. CDR1 and CDR2 (germline): SGHDN, FVKESK. The junction had 5 bases not matched to a gene; V was cut back by 4 bases and J by 0 bases. In DNA, the CDR3 is TGTGCCAGCAGCCGGAGCGGGGGTAGCTCCTACGAGCAGTACTTC. Translation: CASSRSGGSSYEQYF.

This clonotype was counted ten times or more. This chain uses TRBV19 with TRBJ1-1, with D maybe TRBD1 (5 bases). Germline CDR1 is LNHDA and CDR2 is SQIVND (reference sequence). The CDR3 is 14 amino acids. V lost 7 bases, J lost 5 bases, and 17 bases lay in between. The CDR3 DNA sequence: TGTGCCAGTACCCTGGGACCGGCGTTAACTGAAGCTTTCTTT. This codes for CASTLGPALTEAFF.

This clonotype has only a few counts. This CDR3 is CASSLRDTQPYEQYF. CDR3 in DNA: TGCGCCAGCAGCTTGAGGGACACCCAGCCGTACGAGCAGTACTTC. V and J are TRBV5-1 and TRBJ2-7; D is possibly TRBD1 (6 bases). V was shortened by 1 base and J by 4 bases, with 15 bases between the two germline ends. This CDR3 region has 15 residues. Germline loops: CDR1 SGHRS, CDR2 YFSETQ.

This clonotype showed up many times. CDR3 amino acids: CASSGTGGNTIYF. For the CDR3, the DNA is TGTGCCAGCAGCGGGACAGGCGGAAACACCATATATTTT. V usage is TRBV2 and J usage is TRBJ1-3; TRBD1 agrees at 8 bases. Per germline, CDR1 SNHLY and CDR2 FYNNEI. CDR3 length: 13 residues. Trimming cost V 6 bases and J 4 bases; bases outside gene matches: 2. The full variable domain, completed using reference TRBV2 and TRBJ1-3, is EPEVTQTPSHQVTQMGQEVILRCVPISNHLYFYWYRQILGQKVEFLVSFYNNEISEKSEIFDDQFSVERPDGSNFTLKIRSTKLEDSAMYFCASSGTGGNTIYFGEGSWLTVV.

This clonotype showed up many times. The rearrangement uses TRBV20-1 and TRBJ2-3; TRBD2 agrees at 15 bases. CDR1 is DFQATT, CDR2 SNEGSKA, per germline (reference sequence). Trimming removed 4 bases from V and 6 bases from J; junction bases left unmatched: 8. CDR3 size: 16 residues. The CDR3 region has the DNA TGCAGTGCTACCAAGGGACTAGCGGGAGGATTTGATACGCAGTATTTT. This translates into CSATKGLAGGFDTQYF.

This clonotype was seen many times. The V gene is TRBV7-2, the J gene TRBJ1-5, with D tentatively TRBD1 (6 bases). This CDR3 contains 13 residues. The V and J ends lost 5 bases and 5 bases respectively, with 10 bases between them. Germline V CDR1 and CDR2: SGHTA, FQGNSA. The DNA for the CDR3 is TGTGCCAGCAGCCCCAGGGGTGATCAGCCCCAGCATTTT. Translating gives CASSPRGDQPQHF.

This clonotype has at least ten counts. An end of the junction does not agree with germline; a read error may underlie this. This chain connects TRBV7-9 to TRBJ2-5, with D possibly matching TRBD1 (8 bases). Germline V gives CDR1 SEHNR, CDR2 FQNEAQ (reference sequence). This CDR3 region has 16 residues. As DNA, the CDR3 is TGTGCCAGCAGCTTAGGCGACAGGGGACTAAGAGAGGCCCAGTACTTC. Amino acids: CASSLGDRGLREAQYF.

This clonotype was seen repeatedly, ten times or more. The chain carries TRBV7-2 and TRBJ1-1, with 10 bases fitting TRBD1. The CDR3 contains 13 residues. Unmatched junction bases numbered 3, after V lost 5 bases and J lost 6 bases. CDR1 and CDR2 from the germline V gene are SGHTA and FQGNSA. DNA of the CDR3: TGTGCCAGCAGCCGGGACAGGGGCTCTGAAGCTTTCTTT. Protein: CASSRDRGSEAFF. Complete variable domain (other parts from reference TRBV7-2 and TRBJ1-1): GAGVSQSPSNKVTEKGKDVELRCDPISGHTALYWYRQSLGQGLEFLIYFQGNSAPDKSGLPSDRFSAERTGGSVSTLTIQRTQQEDSAVYLCASSRDRGSEAFFGQGTRLTVV.

This clonotype was detected many times. The rearrangement joins TRBV6-1 to TRBJ1-6; 7 positions match TRBD1. Germline CDR1 MNHNS, CDR2 SASEGT. V gave up 0 bases and J gave up 10 bases; unmatched junction bases: 9. This CDR3 spans 16 amino acids. This chain's CDR3 is CASSEAYRGGGSPLHF. The CDR3 DNA reads TGTGCCAGCAGTGAAGCCTACAGGGGCGGGGGATCACCCCTCCACTTT.

This clonotype was observed at least ten times. CDR3 in amino acids: CASSPETGKGGYTF. In nucleotides, the CDR3 is TGTGCCAGCAGCCCCGAGACAGGGAAGGGTGGCTACACCTTC. The chain links TRBV7-9 to TRBJ1-2; TRBD1 agrees at 7 bases. With V trimmed by 5 bases and J by 7 bases, 10 bases remained unmatched. The CDR3 sequence is 14 residues long. Germline assignment: CDR1 SEHNR and CDR2 FQNEAQ (reference sequence).

About this clonotype: Mismatch with germline at one junction end may stem from a read error. V usage is TRBV14 and J usage is TRBJ2-7; D call uncertain. Germline V gene lookup returns CDR1 SGHDN and CDR2 FVKESK. The CDR3 covers 12 residues. CDR3 sequence: CAGSPRHYEQYF. The CDR3 DNA follows: TGTGCCGGCAGCCCCCGACACTACGAGCAGTACTTC.

This chain joins TRBV3-1 and TRBJ2-1; D gene ambiguous. This CDR3 has 14 residues. V was cut by 3 bases and J by 0 bases, with 6 bases left in between. The germline V gene has CDR1 LGHDT and CDR2 YNNKEL (reference sequence). CDR3 nucleotides: TGTGCCAGCAGCCAGCTCGGCTCCTACAATGAGCAGTTCTTC. Amino acids: CASSQLGSYNEQFF.

This clonotype was picked up many times. The chain employs TRBV20-1 and TRBJ1-4; D is uncertain. This CDR3 is built from 15 residues. Deletions cut 0 bases from V and 5 bases from J, with 13 bases between. Germline values: CDR1 DFQATT, CDR2 SNEGSKA (reference sequence). DNA for the CDR3: TGCAGTGCTAGAGATCCGCCCACTCGGAATGAAAAACTGTTTTTT. Amino acids: CSARDPPTRNEKLFF.

This clonotype has more than one count but fewer than ten. This chain joins TRBV6-6 and TRBJ2-1; TRBD2 agrees at 10 bases. The V and J ends lost 4 bases and 2 bases, in that order; junction bases with no gene match: 20. Per the germline V gene, CDR1 is MNHNY and CDR2 is SVGAGI (reference sequence). The CDR3 spans 21 residues. Here the CDR3 DNA reads TGTGCCAGCAGTTCGGCCAATCTAGCGGGAGTAGTAAGTGGGACCTACAATGAGCAGTTCTTC. Its translation is CASSSANLAGVVSGTYNEQFF.

In its sample, this clonotype was seen a few times. This rearrangement joins TRBV6-6 to TRBJ1-2; the D gene is possibly TRBD1 (5 bases). Trimming cost V 5 bases and J 9 bases, with 13 bases left between them. Germline assignment: CDR1 MNHNY and CDR2 SVGAGI (reference sequence). The CDR3 is made up of 12 amino acids. CDR3 nucleotide sequence: TGTGCCAGCAGTCGTGCCCCGGACAGCTACACCTTC. This translates into CASSRAPDSYTF.

This clonotype was seen many times. The chain is built from TRBV6-1 and TRBJ2-7; D not certain. CDR1 and CDR2 from the germline V gene are MNHNS and SASEGT. Trimming took 1 base from V and 4 from J, leaving 14 bases between them. The CDR3 spans 15 residues. CDR3 sequence reads: CASSEEVPTIYEQYF. CDR3 sequence (DNA): TGTGCCAGCAGTGAAGAGGTGCCGACGATTTACGAGCAGTACTTC.

This clonotype was detected ten times or more. V gene TRBV28 combines with J gene TRBJ2-7; D is possibly TRBD1 or TRBD2 (6 bases each). Deletions cut 8 bases from V and 3 bases from J, with 23 bases between. In germline, CDR1 is MDHEN, CDR2 SYDVKM. There are 16 residues in the CDR3. The CDR3, as DNA: TGTGCCAGCGGAGGGGGAGGTTTTGGCCGCTTCTACGAGCAGTACTTC. Amino acid sequence: CASGGGGFGRFYEQYF. The entire variable domain, with the rest obtained from reference TRBV28 and TRBJ2-7, is as follows: DVKVTQSSRYLVKRTGEKVFLECVQDMDHENMFWYRQDPGLGLRLIYFSYDVKMKEKGDIPEGYSVSREKKERFSLILESASTNQTSMYLCASGGGGFGRFYEQYFGPGTRLTVT.

The table lists this clonotype with many counts. The rearrangement joins TRBV7-9 to TRBJ2-3; D ambiguous. CDR3 size: 13 residues. Per germline, CDR1 SEHNR and CDR2 FQNEAQ (reference sequence). The V end lost 4 bases, the J end lost 4 bases, and 9 bases lay between the germline ends. CDR3 coding DNA: TGTGCCAGCAGCTCTACTCGGGCAGATACGCAGTATTTT. Encoded protein: CASSSTRADTQYF. The whole variable domain, filled in from reference TRBV7-9 and TRBJ2-3, reads DTGVSQNPRHKITKRGQNVTFRCDPISEHNRLYWYRQTLGQGPEFLTYFQNEAQLEKSRLLSDRFSAERPKGSFSTLEIQRTEQGDSAMYLCASSSTRADTQYFGPGTRLTVL.

J is TRBJ2-2 and V is TRBV7-9; the D gene is possibly TRBD1 (6 bases). Germline V gene data show CDR1 as SEHNR and CDR2 as FQNEAQ (reference sequence). This CDR3 spans 14 amino acids. The germline V and J ends were trimmed by 5 bases and 4 bases, with 11 bases remaining between them. This chain's CDR3 is CASSRRTATGELFF. In nucleotides, the CDR3 is TGTGCCAGCAGCCGCCGGACAGCCACCGGGGAGCTGTTTTTT.

This clonotype was seen a few times. This sequence joins TRBV5-5 and TRBJ2-1, with TRBD1 matching over 9 bases. The CDR3 extends over 17 amino acids. V dropped 1 base and J dropped 2; count of bases not matched to a gene: 7. Germline V CDR1 and CDR2: SGHKS, YYEKEE (reference sequence). CDR3 coding DNA: TGTGCCAGCAGCTTGTTGGGACAGGGATTTACCTACAATGAGCAGTTCTTC. It encodes CASSLLGQGFTYNEQFF.

The rearrangement uses TRBV18 and TRBJ1-5; the match to TRBD1 covers 7 bases. The ends lost 2 bases at V and 4 bases at J; junction bases unmatched: 5. The CDR3 is 15 amino acids. The V gene's germline CDR1 is KGHSH and CDR2 LQKENI. The DNA of the CDR3 is TGTGCCAGCTCACCATCAGGACAGGTTAATCAGCCCCAGCATTTT. Residues: CASSPSGQVNQPQHF. Combining the CDR3 with reference TRBV18 and TRBJ1-5 gives the whole variable domain NAGVMQNPRHLVRRRGQEARLRCSPMKGHSHVYWYRQLPEEGLKFMVYLQKENIIDESGMPKERFSAEFPKEGPSILRIQQVVRGDSAAYFCASSPSGQVNQPQHFGDGTRLSIL.

This clonotype occurred a few times. CDR3 DNA sequence: TGTGCCAGCAGTCAGACAGGGGGCTCCTACGAGCAGTACTTC. It encodes CASSQTGGSYEQYF. This chain connects TRBV6-5 to TRBJ2-7; 9 bases are a match to TRBD1. Germline V gene lookup returns CDR1 MNHEY and CDR2 SVGAGI. After removal of 5 bases from V and 0 bases from J, the junction contained 2 bases not matched to a gene. This CDR3 has 14 amino acids.

This clonotype came up a few times. V gene TRBV7-8 combines with J gene TRBJ1-4; 8 bases align to TRBD1. With V trimmed by 7 bases and J by 8 bases, 6 bases remained unmatched. This CDR3 is 13 amino acids long. The germline V gene encodes CDR1 SGHVS and CDR2 FQNEAQ. In DNA, the CDR3 is TGTGCCAGCATGAGGACAGGGAGGGAAAAACTGTTTTTT. It specifies CASMRTGREKLFF.

Many counts were recorded for this clonotype. The chain uses TRBV19 and TRBJ1-5; TRBD1 matches 7 bases. Germline trimming cut 7 bases from V and 4 bases from J; bases unmatched to any gene: 4. The CDR3 is 13 residues long. The V gene's germline CDR1 is LNHDA and CDR2 SQIVND (reference sequence). The chain's CDR3 is CASTRGQNQPQHF. Here the CDR3 DNA reads TGTGCCAGTACCCGGGGACAGAATCAGCCCCAGCATTTT.

V and J are TRBV5-6 and TRBJ2-3; 7 bases are a match to TRBD2. The CDR3 runs 16 residues. CDR1 and CDR2 from the germline V gene are SGHDT and YYEEEE. J lost 3 bases, V lost 1 base, and 8 bases had no gene match. The CDR3 sequence: CASSLLRGGETDTQYF. Written as DNA, the CDR3 is TGTGCCAGCAGCTTGCTCCGCGGGGGAGAGACAGATACGCAGTATTTT.